This is a list of T cell receptor beta chains from one sample in a study of CDR3 diversity in severe acne. TCRdb reprocessed the PCR reads with MiXCR, giving one entry per CDR3 protein. This repertoire shows about 100,000 distinct CDR3 sequences, approximately 47% found once; its top ten account for 9.5% to 15%. Sequencing was performed on blood. The origin of the receptors is a male donor with acne. Both conserved end residues are part of each CDR3. Fields, in order: clone size, D gene, CDR3 length, V gene, J gene, CDR3 DNA, CDR3 protein. D genes are given only for firm matches. Clone sizes are given selectively: once, few, many, or a class where the clone is expanded.

>-|-|13|TRBV29-1|TRBJ2-7
TGCAGCGTTGACGGTGGTTCTTTGCACGAGCAGTACTTC
CSVDGGSLHEQYF
>many|-|14|TRBV5-6|TRBJ1-2
TGTGCCAGCAGCCGGGACGCTCCTAACCGCGGCTACACCTTC
CASSRDAPNRGYTF
>-|-|15|TRBV6-5|TRBJ2-7
TGTGCCAGCACCTTAACCCCTGACAGTGCCTACGAGCAGTACTTC
CASTLTPDSAYEQYF
>-|-|14|TRBV25-1|TRBJ1-2
TGTGCCAGCAGCGTAGCGGTGGCTAACTATGGCTACACCTTC
CASSVAVANYGYTF
>-|-|24|TRBV7-9|TRBJ1-3
TGTGCCAGCAGCTTACCGAGCACTGTCAGCCAAGATCTTAGACAGAACCTACTGGGAAACACCATATATTTT
CASSLPSTVSQDLRQNLLGNTIYF
>-|TRBD1|14|TRBV3-1|TRBJ2-5
TGTGCCAGCCGGGGACAGGGAGGTGGAGAGACCCAGTACTTC
CASRGQGGGETQYF
>few|-|15|TRBV19|TRBJ1-5
TGTGCCAGTAGTATTAGTGGGACCGCGAATCAGCCCCAGCATTTT
CASSISGTANQPQHF
>-|TRBD2|13|TRBV19|TRBJ2-1
TGTGCCAGTAACAGCGGGAGTGGGGATGAGCAGTTCTTC
CASNSGSGDEQFF
>many|-|16|TRBV5-6|TRBJ2-7
TGTGCCAGCAGCTTGTTTTCGGGACGGTTCTCCTACGAGCAGTACTTC
CASSLFSGRFSYEQYF
>once|TRBD1|14|TRBV30|TRBJ2-3
TGTGCCTGGAGGGACAGGGACCGCACAGATACGCAGTATTTT
CAWRDRDRTDTQYF
>few|TRBD2|18|TRBV20-1|TRBJ2-7
TGCAGTGCTAGAGATGTAACTAGCGGGAGGGGGCAATCCTACGAGCAGTACTTC
CSARDVTSGRGQSYEQYF
>-|TRBD2|15|TRBV9|TRBJ2-7
TGTGCCAGCAGCGTAGTGGGTAGCGGGGGCTACGAGCAGTACTTC
CASSVVGSGGYEQYF
>-|TRBD1|14|TRBV4-1|TRBJ1-1
TGCGCCAGCAGCCACAGACAGGGGAACACTAAAGCTTTCTTT
CASSHRQGNTKAFF
>-|-|16|TRBV7-9|TRBJ2-6
TGTGCCAGCAGCCAACCTATGAGCTCTGGGGCCAACGTCCTGACTTTC
CASSQPMSSGANVLTF